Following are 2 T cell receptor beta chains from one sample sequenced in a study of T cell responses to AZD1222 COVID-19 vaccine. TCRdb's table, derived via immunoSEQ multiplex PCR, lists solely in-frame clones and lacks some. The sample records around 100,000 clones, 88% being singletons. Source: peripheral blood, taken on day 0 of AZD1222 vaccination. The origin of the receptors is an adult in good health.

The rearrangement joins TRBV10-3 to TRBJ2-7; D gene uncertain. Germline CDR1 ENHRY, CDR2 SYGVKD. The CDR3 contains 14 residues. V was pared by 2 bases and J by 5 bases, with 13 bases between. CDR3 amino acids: CAISEDNGPHEQYF. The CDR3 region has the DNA TGTGCCATCAGTGAGGACAACGGACCCCACGAGCAGTACTTC.

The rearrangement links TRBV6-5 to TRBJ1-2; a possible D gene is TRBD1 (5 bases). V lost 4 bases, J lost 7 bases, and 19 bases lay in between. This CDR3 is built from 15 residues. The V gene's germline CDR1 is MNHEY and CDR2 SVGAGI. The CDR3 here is CASSWALGGKVGYTF. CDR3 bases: TGTGCCAGCAGTTGGGCGCTGGGGGGAAAGGTTGGCTACACCTTC.